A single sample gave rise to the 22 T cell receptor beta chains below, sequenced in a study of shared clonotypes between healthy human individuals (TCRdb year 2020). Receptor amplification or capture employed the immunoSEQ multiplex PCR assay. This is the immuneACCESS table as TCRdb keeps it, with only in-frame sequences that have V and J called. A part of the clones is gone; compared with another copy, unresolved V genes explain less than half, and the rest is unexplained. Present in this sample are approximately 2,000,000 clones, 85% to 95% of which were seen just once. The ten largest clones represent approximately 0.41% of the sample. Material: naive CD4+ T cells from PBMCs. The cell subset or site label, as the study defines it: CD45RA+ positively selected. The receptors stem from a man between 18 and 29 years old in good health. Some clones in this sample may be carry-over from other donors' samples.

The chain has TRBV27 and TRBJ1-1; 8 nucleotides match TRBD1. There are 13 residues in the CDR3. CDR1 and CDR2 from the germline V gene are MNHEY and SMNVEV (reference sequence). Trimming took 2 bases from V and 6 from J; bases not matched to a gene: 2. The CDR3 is CASSLRQGPEAFF. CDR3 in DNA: TGTGCCAGCAGTTTAAGACAGGGGCCTGAAGCTTTCTTT.

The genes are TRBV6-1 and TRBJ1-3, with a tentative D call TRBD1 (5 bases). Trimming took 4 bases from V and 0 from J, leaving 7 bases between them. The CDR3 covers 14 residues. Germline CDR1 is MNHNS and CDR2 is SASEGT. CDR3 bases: TGTGCCAGCAGTGGACAGATCTCTGGAAACACCATATATTTT. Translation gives CASSGQISGNTIYF.

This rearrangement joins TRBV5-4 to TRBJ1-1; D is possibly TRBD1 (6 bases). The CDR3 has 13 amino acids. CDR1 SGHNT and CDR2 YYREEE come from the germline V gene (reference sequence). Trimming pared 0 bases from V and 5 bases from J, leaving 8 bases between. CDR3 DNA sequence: TGTGCCAGCAGCTTGGACAGGGCGACTGAAGCTTTCTTT. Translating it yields CASSLDRATEAFF.

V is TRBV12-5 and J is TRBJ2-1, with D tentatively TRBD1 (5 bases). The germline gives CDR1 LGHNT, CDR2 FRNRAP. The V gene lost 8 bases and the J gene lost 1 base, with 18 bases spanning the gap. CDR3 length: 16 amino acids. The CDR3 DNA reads TGTGCTAGTTCGGGTAGGGGTACGTCGTCCTACAATGAGCAGTTCTTC. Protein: CASSGRGTSSYNEQFF.

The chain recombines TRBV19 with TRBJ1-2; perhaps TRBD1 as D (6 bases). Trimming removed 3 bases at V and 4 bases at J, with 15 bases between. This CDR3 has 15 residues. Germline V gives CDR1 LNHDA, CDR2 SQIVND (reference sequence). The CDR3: CASSIRRGGGYGYTF. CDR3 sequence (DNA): TGTGCCAGTAGTATCCGGAGGGGGGGTGGCTATGGCTACACCTTC.

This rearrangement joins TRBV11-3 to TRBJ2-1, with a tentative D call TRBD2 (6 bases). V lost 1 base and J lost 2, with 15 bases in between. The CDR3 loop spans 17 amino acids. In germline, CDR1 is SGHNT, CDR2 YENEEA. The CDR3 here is CASSLVRGKTAYNEQFF. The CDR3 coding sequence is TGTGCCAGCAGCTTAGTTCGCGGGAAAACCGCCTACAATGAGCAGTTCTTC.

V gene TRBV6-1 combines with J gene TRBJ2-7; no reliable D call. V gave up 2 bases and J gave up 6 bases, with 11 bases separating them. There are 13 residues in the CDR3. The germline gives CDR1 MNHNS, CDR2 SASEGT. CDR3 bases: TGTGCCAGCAGTGAACTGTTGGCTGTCGAGCAGTACTTC. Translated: CASSELLAVEQYF.

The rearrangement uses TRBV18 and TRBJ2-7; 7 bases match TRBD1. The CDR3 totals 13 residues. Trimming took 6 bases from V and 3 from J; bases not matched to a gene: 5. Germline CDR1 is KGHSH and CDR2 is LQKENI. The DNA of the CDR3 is TGTGCCAGCTCTAGGGACAGCAACTACGAGCAGTACTTC. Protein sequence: CASSRDSNYEQYF.

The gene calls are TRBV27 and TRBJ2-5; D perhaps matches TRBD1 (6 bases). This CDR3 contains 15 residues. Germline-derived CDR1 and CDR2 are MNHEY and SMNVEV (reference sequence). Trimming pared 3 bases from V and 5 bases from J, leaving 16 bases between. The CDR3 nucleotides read TGTGCCAGCAGTTTGGGGCAGGGGAAGGTGGAGACCCAGTACTTC. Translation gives CASSLGQGKVETQYF.

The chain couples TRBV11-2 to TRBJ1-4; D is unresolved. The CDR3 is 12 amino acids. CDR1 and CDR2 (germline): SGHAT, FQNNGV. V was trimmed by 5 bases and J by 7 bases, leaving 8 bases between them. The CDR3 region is CASSPLREKLFF. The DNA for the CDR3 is TGTGCCAGCAGCCCACTCCGTGAAAAACTGTTTTTT. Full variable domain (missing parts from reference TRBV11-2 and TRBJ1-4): EAGVAQSPRYKIIEKRQSVAFWCNPISGHATLYWYQQILGQGPKLLIQFQNNGVVDDSQLPKDRFSAERLKGVDSTLKIQPAKLEDSAVYLCASSPLREKLFFGSGTQLSVL.

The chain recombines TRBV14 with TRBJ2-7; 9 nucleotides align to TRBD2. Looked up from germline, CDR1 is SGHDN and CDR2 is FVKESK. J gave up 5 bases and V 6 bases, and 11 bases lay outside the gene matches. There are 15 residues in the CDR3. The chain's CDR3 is CASRNSGSARDEQYF. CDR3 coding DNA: TGTGCCAGCAGGAATAGCGGGAGCGCTAGAGACGAGCAGTACTTC.

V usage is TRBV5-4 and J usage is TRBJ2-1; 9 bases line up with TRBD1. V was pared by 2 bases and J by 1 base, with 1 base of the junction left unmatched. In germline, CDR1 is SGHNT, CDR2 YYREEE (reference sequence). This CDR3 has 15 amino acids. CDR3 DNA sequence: TGTGCCAGCAGCTTTGACAGGGGGTCCTACAATGAGCAGTTCTTC. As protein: CASSFDRGSYNEQFF.

CDR3 amino acids: CSARVAAEQFF. DNA for the CDR3: TGCAGTGCTAGAGTAGCTGCTGAGCAGTTCTTC. The V gene is TRBV20-1, the J gene TRBJ2-1, with unresolved D. CDR1 is DFQATT and CDR2 is SNEGSKA in the germline V gene (reference sequence). The CDR3 sequence is 11 residues long. The V and J ends lost 1 base and 9 bases respectively, with 7 bases between them.

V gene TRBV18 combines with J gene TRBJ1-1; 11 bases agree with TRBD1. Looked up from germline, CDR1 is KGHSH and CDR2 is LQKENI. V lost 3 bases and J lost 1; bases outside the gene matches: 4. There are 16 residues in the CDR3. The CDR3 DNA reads TGTGCCAGCTCACCTCCCGGACAGGGGGCGAACACTGAAGCTTTCTTT. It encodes CASSPPGQGANTEAFF.

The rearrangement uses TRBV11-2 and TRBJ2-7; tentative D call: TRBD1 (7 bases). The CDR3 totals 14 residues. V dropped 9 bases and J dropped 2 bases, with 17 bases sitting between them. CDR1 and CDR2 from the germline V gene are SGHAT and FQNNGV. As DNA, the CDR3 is TGTGCCAGTAACCGACAGGGAGGCACCTACGAGCAGTACTTC. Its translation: CASNRQGGTYEQYF.

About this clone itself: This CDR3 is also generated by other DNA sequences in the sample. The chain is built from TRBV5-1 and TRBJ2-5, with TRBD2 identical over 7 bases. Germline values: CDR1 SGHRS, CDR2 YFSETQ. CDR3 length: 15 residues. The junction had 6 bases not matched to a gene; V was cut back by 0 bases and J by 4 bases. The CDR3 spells CASSLGGGRGETQYF. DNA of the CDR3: TGCGCCAGCAGCTTGGGCGGGGGAAGGGGAGAGACCCAGTACTTC. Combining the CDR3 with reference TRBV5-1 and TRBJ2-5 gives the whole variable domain KAGVTQTPRYLIKTRGQQVTLSCSPISGHRSVSWYQQTPGQGLQFLFEYFSETQRNKGNFPGRFSGRQFSNSRSEMNVSTLELGDSALYLCASSLGGGRGETQYFGPGTRLLVL.

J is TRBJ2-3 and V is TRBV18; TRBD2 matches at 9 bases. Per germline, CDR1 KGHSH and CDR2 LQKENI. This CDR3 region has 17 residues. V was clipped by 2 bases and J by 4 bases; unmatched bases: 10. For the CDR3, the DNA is TGTGCCAGCTCACCAATCATTCTAGCGGGAAGGCCAGATACGCAGTATTTT. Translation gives CASSPIILAGRPDTQYF.

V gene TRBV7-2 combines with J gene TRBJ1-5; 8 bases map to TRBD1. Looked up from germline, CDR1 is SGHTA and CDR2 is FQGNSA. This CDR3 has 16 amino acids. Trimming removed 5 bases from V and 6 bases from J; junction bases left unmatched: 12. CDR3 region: CASSPWDRPGSQPQHF. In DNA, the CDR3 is TGTGCCAGCAGCCCGTGGGACAGGCCAGGATCTCAGCCCCAGCATTTT.

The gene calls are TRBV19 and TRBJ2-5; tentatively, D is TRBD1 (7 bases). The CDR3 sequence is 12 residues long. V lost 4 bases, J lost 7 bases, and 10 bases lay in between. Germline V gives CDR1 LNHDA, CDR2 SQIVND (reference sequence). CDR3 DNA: TGTGCCAGTAGTAACAGGGGAGGGACCCAGTACTTC. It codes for CASSNRGGTQYF.

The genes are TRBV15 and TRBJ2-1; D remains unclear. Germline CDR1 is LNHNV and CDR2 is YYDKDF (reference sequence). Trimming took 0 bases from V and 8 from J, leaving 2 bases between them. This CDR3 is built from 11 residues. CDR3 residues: CATSREYEQFF. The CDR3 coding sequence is TGTGCCACCAGCAGAGAATATGAGCAGTTCTTC.

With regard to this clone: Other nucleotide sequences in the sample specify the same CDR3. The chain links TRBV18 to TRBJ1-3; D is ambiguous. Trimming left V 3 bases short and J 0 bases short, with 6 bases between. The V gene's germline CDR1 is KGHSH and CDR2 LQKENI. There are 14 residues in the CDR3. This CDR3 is CASSPGLSGNTIYF. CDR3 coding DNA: TGTGCCAGCTCACCCGGCCTCTCTGGAAACACCATATATTTT.

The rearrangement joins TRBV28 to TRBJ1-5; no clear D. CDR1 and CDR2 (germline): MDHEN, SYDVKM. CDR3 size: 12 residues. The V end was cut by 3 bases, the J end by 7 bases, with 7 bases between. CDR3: CASSFEYQPQHF. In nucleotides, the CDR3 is TGTGCCAGCAGTTTCGAGTACCAGCCCCAGCATTTT. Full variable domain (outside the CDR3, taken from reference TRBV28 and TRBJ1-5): DVKVTQSSRYLVKRTGEKVFLECVQDMDHENMFWYRQDPGLGLRLIYFSYDVKMKEKGDIPEGYSVSREKKERFSLILESASTNQTSMYLCASSFEYQPQHFGDGTRLSIL.